A single sample gave rise to the 31 T cell receptor beta chains below, sequenced in a study of cytomegalovirus exposure and HLA in healthy donors. The study ran its PCR with 60 Vbeta and 13 Jbeta primers. TCRdb keeps only in-frame clones here, not all; method: immunoSEQ multiplex PCR. The listing contains about 160,000 clones. Sequencing was performed on PBMCs. These receptors all come from a man younger than 40 in good health and CMV-seronegative.

The CDR3 sequence: CASGFQREADTQYF. The DNA of the CDR3 is TGTGCTAGTGGTTTTCAGCGGGAAGCAGATACGCAGTATTTT. This rearrangement joins TRBV12-5 to TRBJ2-3; TRBD2 matches 7 bases. The CDR3 runs 14 residues. CDR1 LGHNT and CDR2 FRNRAP come from the germline V gene. Trimming removed 3 bases from V and 4 bases from J; junction bases left unmatched: 4.

V is TRBV4-2 and J is TRBJ2-1; 14 bases are shared with TRBD2. Trimming cost V 5 bases and J 2 bases; bases outside gene matches: 14. The CDR3 spans 20 residues. Germline values: CDR1 LGHNA, CDR2 YNFKEQ. DNA for the CDR3: TGTGCCAGCAGCTGGCCGACTAGCGGGAGGGCCGAGGGTCCCTACAATGAGCAGTTCTTC. It specifies CASSWPTSGRAEGPYNEQFF.

As regards this clone: At one end the junction does not follow the germline gene, possibly because of a read error. The rearrangement joins TRBV30 to TRBJ2-1, with D possibly being TRBD2 (6 bases). The CDR3 is made up of 17 amino acids. The germline gives CDR1 GTSNPN, CDR2 SVGIG (reference sequence). CDR3 loop: CAWSAKKPGVSYDEQFF. Written as DNA, the CDR3 is TGTGCCTGGAGTGCTAAGAAGCCGGGAGTCTCCTACGATGAGCAGTTCTTC.

The chain employs TRBV27 and TRBJ1-1, with D unclear. The CDR3 consists of 15 residues. The V and J ends lost 5 bases and 4 bases respectively, with 17 bases between them. Germline V lookup: CDR1 MNHEY, CDR2 SMNVEV (reference sequence). DNA for the CDR3: TGTGCCAGCAGTCCTGATCTACGAGAGGGCACTGAAGCTTTCTTT. This sequence encodes CASSPDLREGTEAFF.

The gene calls are TRBV5-1 and TRBJ2-1, with D possibly TRBD2 on 7 matching bases. CDR1 is SGHRS and CDR2 is YFSETQ in the germline V gene. The CDR3 sequence is 14 residues long. Trimming pared 7 bases from V and 4 bases from J, leaving 15 bases between. CDR3 DNA sequence: TGCGCCAGCGAGGCGGGGGACATTTACAATGAGCAGTTCTTC. This sequence encodes CASEAGDIYNEQFF.

The V and J genes are TRBV5-1 and TRBJ2-7, with 10 bases identical to TRBD1. The germline gives CDR1 SGHRS, CDR2 YFSETQ. The CDR3 extends over 14 amino acids. V shed 2 bases, J shed 3 bases, and the junction held 2 bases outside the gene matches. CDR3 sequence reads: CASSFRDRGYEQYF. Here the CDR3 DNA reads TGCGCCAGCAGCTTCCGGGACAGGGGCTACGAGCAGTACTTC.

J is TRBJ1-2 and V is TRBV9, with D unresolved. There are 15 residues in the CDR3. Trimming left V 0 bases short and J 0 bases short, with 9 bases between. Germline V gene sequence: CDR1 SGDLS, CDR2 YYNGEE. This chain's CDR3 is CASSVGPSPNYGYTF. As DNA, the CDR3 is TGTGCCAGCAGCGTAGGCCCCAGTCCTAACTATGGCTACACCTTC.

The chain has TRBV6-5 and TRBJ2-7, with TRBD2 matching 8 bases. The trim removed 6 bases at V and 0 bases at J, leaving 7 bases unmatched. Germline lookup yields CDR1 MNHEY and CDR2 SVGAGI. The CDR3 has 15 amino acids. The CDR3 is CASRQVAGSSYEQYF. In DNA, the CDR3 is TGTGCCAGCAGACAAGTAGCGGGGAGCTCCTACGAGCAGTACTTC.

The genes are TRBV2 and TRBJ1-3, with TRBD1 as a possible D gene (6 bases). The CDR3 length is 11 residues. Trimming cost V 10 bases and J 4 bases, with 8 bases left between them. The germline CDR1 and CDR2 sequences are SNHLY and FYNNEI. The CDR3 here is CATGTGNTIYF. The DNA of the CDR3 is TGTGCCACAGGGACAGGAAACACCATATATTTT. Complete variable domain (other parts from reference TRBV2 and TRBJ1-3): EPEVTQTPSHQVTQMGQEVILRCVPISNHLYFYWYRQILGQKVEFLVSFYNNEISEKSEIFDDQFSVERPDGSNFTLKIRSTKLEDSAMYFCATGTGNTIYFGEGSWLTVV.

The rearrangement links TRBV6-1 to TRBJ1-2; D remains unclear. The germline CDR1 and CDR2 sequences are MNHNS and SASEGT. Trimming shortened V by 6 bases and J by 3 bases, and 14 bases separated the two germline ends. This CDR3 comprises 14 residues. CDR3 region: CASRPGLGYYGYTF. Written as DNA, the CDR3 is TGTGCCAGCAGACCAGGACTTGGGTACTATGGCTACACCTTC.

The DNA of the CDR3 is TGTGCCAGCAGCGTAGAAGGGTCTAGCGGGAGGCTAAATGAGCAGTTCTTC. It is translated as CASSVEGSSGRLNEQFF. This rearrangement joins TRBV9 to TRBJ2-1, with 11 bases identical to TRBD2. CDR1 and CDR2 from the germline V gene are SGDLS and YYNGEE. The V and J ends lost 0 bases and 7 bases, in that order; junction bases with no gene match: 9. CDR3 length: 17 amino acids.

The V and J genes are TRBV10-1 and TRBJ2-7, with 9 bases matching TRBD1. CDR3 length: 14 amino acids. V shed 4 bases and J 3 bases; nucleotides not matched to a gene: 4. In germline, CDR1 is WNHNN, CDR2 SYGVQD (reference sequence). The CDR3 loop is CASSGGQGDYEQYF. The CDR3 DNA reads TGCGCCAGCAGTGGGGGACAGGGTGACTACGAGCAGTACTTC.

This chain connects TRBV7-3 to TRBJ2-5; D perhaps matches TRBD2 (6 bases). V was pared by 5 bases and J by 5 bases, with 18 bases between. CDR3 length: 15 amino acids. Per the germline V gene, CDR1 is SGHTA and CDR2 is FQGTGA. CDR3 nucleotide sequence: TGTGCCAGCAGCGTTCGCGGGGACTTAGGGGAGACCCAGTACTTC. It yields the protein CASSVRGDLGETQYF.

V and J are TRBV5-6 and TRBJ2-2, with D possibly being TRBD2 (6 bases). Germline assignment: CDR1 SGHDT and CDR2 YYEEEE. The V gene lost 3 bases and the J gene lost 6 bases, with 27 bases spanning the gap. The CDR3 length is 19 residues. The CDR3 sequence: CASSSSWRDHSGLAGELFF. In DNA form, the CDR3 reads TGTGCCAGCAGCTCTTCGTGGAGGGACCACTCGGGTTTGGCCGGGGAGCTGTTTTTT.

In nucleotides, the CDR3 is TGCGCCAGCAGTGGAGGCGGGAGCACTACCACAGATACGCAGTATTTT. Its translation: CASSGGGSTTTDTQYF. The chain combines TRBV10-2 with TRBJ2-3; 7 nucleotides line up with TRBD2. CDR1 and CDR2 (germline): WSHSY, SAAADI. The CDR3 totals 16 residues. V was clipped by 4 bases and J by 2 bases; unmatched bases: 9.

The CDR3 loop reads CASSLTGTTEAFF. The CDR3 DNA follows: TGTGCCAGCAGTTTGACAGGGACCACTGAAGCTTTCTTT. The rearrangement links TRBV6-1 to TRBJ1-1; TRBD1 matches at 7 bases. Looked up from germline, CDR1 is MNHNS and CDR2 is SASEGT. Trimming removed 5 bases from V and 4 bases from J; junction bases left unmatched: 4. CDR3 length: 13 residues.

The genes are TRBV27 and TRBJ1-1; 8 positions agree with TRBD1. CDR1 is MNHEY, CDR2 SMNVEV, per germline (reference sequence). Trimming at V came to 8 bases and at J to 6 bases, leaving 8 bases not matched to a gene. This CDR3 comprises 13 residues. CDR3: CASRNRGWAEAFF. The CDR3 region has the DNA TGTGCCAGCCGGAACAGGGGGTGGGCTGAAGCTTTCTTT.

The gene calls are TRBV2 and TRBJ1-5, with D tentatively TRBD1 (6 bases). The germline V gene has CDR1 SNHLY and CDR2 FYNNEI. Trimming cost V 6 bases and J 2 bases, with 17 bases left between them. The CDR3 runs 16 residues. CDR3 residues: CASSASGVVGNQPQHF. CDR3 nucleotides: TGTGCCAGCAGCGCCTCAGGGGTAGTTGGCAATCAGCCCCAGCATTTT.

The chain links TRBV5-6 to TRBJ1-5; D is undetermined. The CDR3 runs to 13 residues. With 3 bases removed from V and 6 bases from J, the gap between germline ends came to 10 bases. In germline, CDR1 is SGHDT, CDR2 YYEEEE. The CDR3 sequence: CASSSTSGQPQHF. CDR3 nucleotides: TGTGCCAGCAGCTCGACAAGCGGTCAGCCCCAGCATTTT.

The chain carries TRBV28 and TRBJ1-2; the D gene is possibly TRBD1 (5 bases). The CDR3 spans 16 residues. Trimming pared 2 bases from V and 1 base from J, leaving 14 bases between. Germline CDR1 MDHEN, CDR2 SYDVKM. In nucleotides, the CDR3 is TGTGCCAGCAGTTTAGAAGGGGTCTGGAGTAACTATGGCTACACCTTC. Encoded protein: CASSLEGVWSNYGYTF.

The J gene is TRBJ1-4, the V gene TRBV29-1; a weak D match, TRBD1 (6 bases). The germline V gene has CDR1 SQVTM and CDR2 ANQGSEA. Trimming removed 4 bases from V and 0 bases from J, with 15 bases in between. CDR3 size: 16 residues. The CDR3 reads CSVAVGTLATNEKLFF. In DNA, the CDR3 is TGCAGCGTTGCGGTAGGGACACTTGCAACTAATGAAAAACTGTTTTTT.

The chain links TRBV19 to TRBJ1-2; TRBD1 might be the D (6 bases). The V end lost 7 bases, the J end lost 5 bases, and 26 bases lay between the germline ends. This CDR3 comprises 17 residues. Per the germline V gene, CDR1 is LNHDA and CDR2 is SQIVND (reference sequence). The CDR3: CASTSPGSWAGAYGYTF. CDR3 DNA: TGTGCCAGTACTTCTCCGGGGTCATGGGCAGGGGCGTATGGCTACACCTTC.

V usage is TRBV7-2 and J usage is TRBJ2-5, with 8 bases aligning to TRBD1. Germline loops: CDR1 SGHTA, CDR2 FQGNSA. The CDR3 runs to 14 residues. Trimming cost V 5 bases and J 3 bases; bases outside gene matches: 5. The chain's CDR3 is CASSPSTGEETQYF. CDR3 DNA sequence: TGTGCCAGCAGCCCGTCGACAGGGGAAGAGACCCAGTACTTC.

The CDR3 sequence is CASSPPLRHEQYF. As DNA, the CDR3 is TGCGCCAGCAGCCCCCCCCTGCGCCACGAGCAGTACTTC. V usage is TRBV5-1 and J usage is TRBJ2-7; D remains ambiguous. This CDR3 has 13 residues. V was trimmed by 4 bases and J by 5 bases, leaving 13 bases between them. Germline CDR1 reads SGHRS; CDR2 reads YFSETQ. The variable domain in full, with the rest retrieved from reference TRBV5-1 and TRBJ2-7, is KAGVTQTPRYLIKTRGQQVTLSCSPISGHRSVSWYQQTPGQGLQFLFEYFSETQRNKGNFPGRFSGRQFSNSRSEMNVSTLELGDSALYLCASSPPLRHEQYFGPGTRLTVT.

The rearrangement links TRBV5-1 to TRBJ2-2; 7 nucleotides line up with TRBD2. V lost 5 bases and J lost 0; bases outside the gene matches: 1. This CDR3 has 14 amino acids. Germline CDR1 is SGHRS and CDR2 is YFSETQ. The CDR3 spells CASRSGANTGELFF. The CDR3 coding sequence is TGCGCCAGCAGAAGCGGGGCGAACACCGGGGAGCTGTTTTTT. The entire variable domain, with the rest obtained from reference TRBV5-1 and TRBJ2-2, is as follows: KAGVTQTPRYLIKTRGQQVTLSCSPISGHRSVSWYQQTPGQGLQFLFEYFSETQRNKGNFPGRFSGRQFSNSRSEMNVSTLELGDSALYLCASRSGANTGELFFGEGSRLTVL.

The V and J genes are TRBV30 and TRBJ1-5; D not resolved. This CDR3 spans 14 amino acids. Germline V gene sequence: CDR1 GTSNPN, CDR2 SVGIG (reference sequence). Trimming cost V 1 base and J 1 base, with 8 bases left between them. The CDR3 bases are TGTGCCTGGAGTGGCGGGGTCAGCAATCAGCCCCAGCATTTT. This gives the protein CAWSGGVSNQPQHF.

The chain recombines TRBV5-1 with TRBJ1-1; TRBD1 matches at 11 bases. The CDR3 runs 20 residues. CDR1 and CDR2 from the germline V gene are SGHRS and YFSETQ. The J segment lost 3 bases and the V segment lost 3 bases, leaving 19 bases of the junction unmatched. The CDR3 DNA follows: TGCGCCAGCAGCTCCTACGTTAATCGGGACAGGGGGTTTTATGACACTGAAGCTTTCTTT. The encoded protein is CASSSYVNRDRGFYDTEAFF. The full variable domain, with the rest looked up from reference TRBV5-1 and TRBJ1-1, is KAGVTQTPRYLIKTRGQQVTLSCSPISGHRSVSWYQQTPGQGLQFLFEYFSETQRNKGNFPGRFSGRQFSNSRSEMNVSTLELGDSALYLCASSSYVNRDRGFYDTEAFFGQGTRLTVV.

The genes are TRBV30 and TRBJ2-1, with TRBD2 matching over 10 bases. CDR3 length equals 19 residues. Germline lookup yields CDR1 GTSNPN and CDR2 SVGIG (reference sequence). Losses at the gene ends were 3 bases for V and 1 base for J; bases not matched to a gene: 15. CDR3 in DNA: TGTGCCTGGAGCCCCCGCACTAGCGGGATGACGGTTTCCTACAATGAGCAGTTCTTC. Encoded protein: CAWSPRTSGMTVSYNEQFF.

The chain uses TRBV18 and TRBJ2-1; D is possibly TRBD1 (6 bases). Germline CDR1 and CDR2: KGHSH and LQKENI. CDR3 size: 17 residues. With 3 bases removed from V and 0 bases from J, the gap between germline ends came to 15 bases. CDR3 DNA: TGTGCCAGCTCACCTCAAGGGACAACGAGCTCCTACAATGAGCAGTTCTTC. Protein product: CASSPQGTTSSYNEQFF.

The V gene is TRBV6-5, the J gene TRBJ1-1; 7 bases are shared with TRBD1. The CDR3 contains 14 residues. The V segment lost 7 bases and the J segment 2 bases; nucleotides outside the gene matches: 7. Germline lookup yields CDR1 MNHEY and CDR2 SVGAGI. In DNA, the CDR3 is TGTGCCAGCAAACTAAGACAGGGAAACACTGAAGCTTTCTTT. Translated, it gives CASKLRQGNTEAFF.

The chain recombines TRBV28 with TRBJ2-7; 7 nucleotides match TRBD1. Germline CDR1 is MDHEN and CDR2 is SYDVKM. The J segment lost 4 bases and the V segment lost 6 bases, leaving 6 bases of the junction unmatched. The CDR3 has 13 amino acids. The CDR3 protein is CASRSGTVYEQYF. CDR3 bases: TGTGCCAGCAGATCCGGGACAGTTTACGAGCAGTACTTC.